The source of this TCR beta chain is a study of T cell responses to AZD1222 COVID-19 vaccine. The data were produced by immunoSEQ multiplex PCR, yet TCRdb's version contains in-frame clones alone and is incomplete. Of tens of thousands of clones listed, around nine tenths are singletons. From germline, CDR1 is LNHDA and CDR2 SQIVND (reference sequence). Trimming left V 5 bases short and J 4 bases short, with 19 bases between. The CDR3 consists of 16 residues. The sample in question was peripheral blood, obtained 28 days after the second AZD1222 dose. This TCR came from an adult who received the AZD1222 COVID-19 vaccine. The chain has TRBV19 and TRBJ2-3, with D maybe TRBD2 (6 bases). The CDR3 nucleotides are TGTGCCAGTAGTGGTCAAGGGGTCCCGGGAGCAGATACGCAGTATTTT. It is translated as CASSGQGVPGADTQYF.